Detailed here is one T cell receptor beta chain. No antigen is known for it. This sample is part of a study of shared clonotypes between healthy human individuals. Researchers partitioned CD4+ cells into CD45RA+ naive and CD45RA-negative memory subsets. Samples underwent the assay at deep level. The assay was immunoSEQ multiplex PCR, and TCRdb's table has in-frame clones only and misses some. The sample lists over 850,000 clones; more than 75% were seen once. Notes on the study in general: Naive CD4 clonotype sharing across several donors was around 5%. The study found lower generation probabilities in non-shared clonotypes than in those shared by all four donors.

The sample was memory CD4+ T cells from PBMCs. Subset described: CD45RA-negative fraction. This TCR came from a man aged 18 to 35 in good health. Some clones in this sample may be carry-over from other donors' samples.

The CDR3 loop is CASSTTGRTNEQFF. The CDR3 bases are TGTGCCAGCAGCACGACAGGGAGGACCAATGAGCAGTTCTTC. The chain employs TRBV6-5 and TRBJ2-1; tentative D call: TRBD1 (7 bases). With 6 bases removed from V and 6 bases from J, the gap between germline ends came to 15 bases. The CDR3 length is 14 residues. The V gene's germline CDR1 is MNHEY and CDR2 SVGAGI.